The clone carrying this T cell receptor (beta chain) came up many times. A library of TCRbeta sequences, prepared with unique molecular identifiers, was generated. From the PCR reads, TCRdb called clonotypes with MiXCR, one entry per CDR3 protein. The data show around 200,000 distinct CDR3 sequences, about a tenth seen once. This entry is derived from a study of T-cell reconstitution after alpha-beta-depleted transplantation in children. Sequenced material: PBMCs from the stem cell graft donor, taken from the stem cell graft. This TCR was sampled from a human donor who donated a stem cell graft to a child with acute lymphoblastic leukemia.

The CDR3 sequence: CASRPDRVSSGELFF. The CDR3 nucleotides are TGTGCCAGCAGACCAGACAGGGTGTCGTCCGGGGAGCTGTTTTTT. The rearrangement uses TRBV12-3 or TRBV12-4 and TRBJ2-2; 7 bases are a match to TRBD1. The V gene end was trimmed by 6 bases and the J gene end by 6 bases; junction bases not matched to a gene: 10. CDR3 length equals 15 residues.